This TCR beta chain was documented in a study of blood T cells in healthy people across ages (dated by TCRdb to 2013 to 2016). Context from the whole study: Template switching captured roughly one uniquely barcoded TCR beta cDNA molecule per two T cells in model experiments. The study measured age-related changes in TCR beta repertoire diversity using deep sequencing normalized with unique cDNA molecular identifiers. Using the same blood draw, the study looked at two additional independent replicas of 1 million unique cDNA reads for two donors, one aged 18 to 30 and the other aged 80 or older. Donors were grouped into four age groups: young (average approximately 15 years), middle-aged (about 38), aged (about 60) and long-lived (about 90). To avoid experimental bias, donors of different ages were randomly spread across the sequencing lanes. Here is what the overall study found, with its caveats: Observed TCR beta diversity correlated strongly with the percentage of naive T cells measured by flow cytometry. As age increased, observed TCR beta diversity per million T cells dropped in a roughly linear way, and a significant reduction was already evident by age 40. Compared with the aged group, the long-lived group had more naive CD4+ T cells, fewer expanded clones and increased TCR diversity, suggesting age selection. Bulk unsorted PBMC profiling prevented conclusive comparison of naive and antigen-experienced compartments. Because donor CMV infection status was unknown, age-related changes in expanded clonotypes were potentially confounded. Estimates of total diversity based on one million sequenced T cells were considered lower bounds and underestimates.

Systemically healthy Caucasian individuals from Russia, 39 in total and aged roughly 6 to 100 years, were included as donors. Around 9.7 milliliters of peripheral blood were collected from each donor into EDTA-treated Vacutainer tubes. Ficoll-Paque density-gradient centrifugation was used to isolate PBMCs, with at least 6.5 million per sample. Trizol reagent was used to extract total RNA from the PBMCs, yielding at least 5 micrograms per sample. Naive CD45RAhigh/CD27high T cell percentages were measured by flow cytometry on a PBMC aliquot from every donor. Including cysteine and phenylalanine, the CDR3 has 17 amino acids. Only CDR3 DNA is held: 51 bases, read in frame from base 1. CDR1 SGHVS and CDR2 FNYEAQ are derived from the germline V gene. V and J are trimmed by 5 bases and 0 bases, and the gene matches miss 7 bases of the junction. Preparation of the library involved 5' RACE. Sequencing used an Illumina HiSeq 2500. The second PCR ran for roughly 7 to 12 cycles and used a J-beta primer mix along with a sample-barcoded 5' primer. A template-switch 5' adaptor carrying 12 random nucleotides introduced a unique molecular identifier onto each TCR beta cDNA molecule. Each sample yielded at least 3 million CDR3-containing paired-end reads. First-strand cDNA was synthesized from all RNA with the Mint cDNA synthesis kit, primed by a TRBC-specific oligonucleotide. Following uracil-DNA glycosylase treatment, a first 18-cycle PCR with universal primers M1SS and BC2_uni_R was performed on all cDNA. Per the authors' processing: Normalization of each sample was performed by random selection of 1 million high-quality reads, each carrying a distinct molecular identifier. Instead of being binned into consensus sequences, reads with shared molecular identifiers were discarded. MiTCR, run with a Q25 quality threshold and the strictest error-elimination algorithm, handled CDR3 identification, clonotype clustering and error correction. A nonparametric unseen species model using Euler transformation provided a lower-bound estimate of total TCR beta diversity. TCRdb's own reprocessing of the public reads used fastp at Q25 and MiXCR and kept productive beta chains. Each entry merges the rows of one CDR3 protein and shows their most common DNA and genes. These V and J calls derive from TCRdb rather than the authors' analysis. In all, the sample holds 1.5 million to 2 million distinct CDR3 sequences, and 49% of those were seen once. The ten largest make up over 2% of the sample.

This clonotype was picked up a small number of times. No cognate antigen has been identified for it. Per-base quality was not reported, and no clone a single base away is much larger than it. Source material: blood. This clonotype was obtained from a woman aged 40 to 50 in good health. The chain couples TRBV7-6 to TRBJ2-6; the central 7 bases match TRBD1. This receptor carries the CDR3 CASSMGQFSSGANVLTF. The sequenced DNA is TGTGCCAGCAGCATGGGACAGTTTAGCTCTGGGGCCAACGTCCTGACTTTC.